One and the same sample provided the 31 T cell receptor beta chains below, sequenced in a study of T cell changes during pregnancy in multiple sclerosis. Data came from immunoSEQ multiplex PCR; TCRdb stores just in-frame clones and leaves some out. The sample has tens of thousands of clones; roughly 90% are singletons. The sequences come from CD8+ T cells from peripheral blood mononuclear cells, collected before pregnancy. The receptor set was obtained from a female donor with multiple sclerosis, enrolled in a pregnancy study.

The chain is built from TRBV28 and TRBJ2-1; a weak D match, TRBD2 (6 bases). Trimming removed 6 bases at V and 4 bases at J, with 10 bases between. Germline CDR1 reads MDHEN; CDR2 reads SYDVKM. This CDR3 is 13 amino acids long. CDR3 nucleotide sequence: TGTGCCAGCAGACCGAGCGGGTACAATGAGCAGTTCTTC. It codes for CASRPSGYNEQFF.

The V gene is TRBV9, the J gene TRBJ2-5; D gene uncertain. The CDR3 is 16 residues long. CDR1 is SGDLS and CDR2 is YYNGEE in the germline V gene. With 0 bases removed from V and 1 base from J, the gap between germline ends came to 13 bases. The CDR3 DNA reads TGTGCCAGCAGCGTAGCTGGTAGCCCGGGCCAAGAGACCCAGTACTTC. Encoded protein: CASSVAGSPGQETQYF. Drawing the rest from reference TRBV9 and TRBJ2-5, the complete variable domain is DSGVTQTPKHLITATGQRVTLRCSPRSGDLSVYWYQQSLDQGLQFLIQYYNGEERAKGNILERFSAQQFPDLHSELNLSSLELGDSALYFCASSVAGSPGQETQYFGPGTRLLVL.

The chain is built from TRBV27 and TRBJ2-1; D is perhaps TRBD2 (7 bases). CDR1 is MNHEY, CDR2 SMNVEV, per germline (reference sequence). CDR3 length: 18 residues. V was clipped by 5 bases and J by 0 bases, with 20 bases between them. The CDR3 sequence: CASSILKGGGSSYNEQFF. The CDR3 region has the DNA TGTGCCAGCAGTATCTTAAAAGGGGGGGGAAGCTCCTACAATGAGCAGTTCTTC.

The V call is TRBV11-3, the J call TRBJ2-2; TRBD1 aligns across 9 bases. Trimming removed 5 bases from V and 7 bases from J; junction bases left unmatched: 8. Per germline, CDR1 SGHNT and CDR2 YENEEA. The CDR3 length is 15 residues. CDR3 sequence reads: CASSPLTGGYGELFF. CDR3 bases: TGTGCCAGCAGCCCCTTGACAGGGGGATACGGGGAGCTGTTTTTT.

The J gene is TRBJ2-5, the V gene TRBV7-6, with D unresolved. The length of the CDR3 is 11 residues. Trimming left V 7 bases short and J 2 bases short, with 5 bases between. Germline CDR1 and CDR2: SGHVS and FNYEAQ. The CDR3, as DNA: TGTGCCAGCACCCTTCAAGAGACCCAGTACTTC. This gives the protein CASTLQETQYF. The variable domain in full, with the rest retrieved from reference TRBV7-6 and TRBJ2-5, is GAGVSQSPRYKVTKRGQDVALRCDPISGHVSLYWYRQALGQGPEFLTYFNYEAQQDKSGLPNDRFSAERPEGSISTLTIQRTEQRDSAMYRCASTLQETQYFGPGTRLLVL.

The chain carries TRBV28 and TRBJ1-6; tentatively, D is TRBD1 (5 bases). Germline CDR1 is MDHEN and CDR2 is SYDVKM. The CDR3 runs 15 residues. With 8 bases removed from V and 3 bases from J, the gap between germline ends came to 14 bases. The CDR3 DNA sequence: TGTGCCAGCTATCCCTGGGGGGACTATAATTCACCCCTCCACTTT. It is translated as CASYPWGDYNSPLHF.

V usage is TRBV7-9 and J usage is TRBJ2-5; TRBD2 is a possible D gene (6 bases). Deletions cut 1 base from V and 5 bases from J, with 23 bases between. Germline V gene lookup returns CDR1 SEHNR and CDR2 FQNEAQ (reference sequence). CDR3 length equals 18 residues. CDR3: CASSLERGVAGFGETQYF. The CDR3 nucleotides are TGTGCCAGCAGCTTAGAACGCGGGGTGGCAGGTTTCGGGGAGACCCAGTACTTC.

The chain carries TRBV13 and TRBJ2-1; TRBD2 aligns across 8 bases. Germline-derived CDR1 and CDR2 are PRHDT and FYEKMQ (reference sequence). This CDR3 spans 17 amino acids. Germline trimming cut 4 bases from V and 3 bases from J; bases unmatched to any gene: 11. CDR3 bases: TGTGCCAGCAGCTCTCGACTAGCGCAATCACTCTACAATGAGCAGTTCTTC. Translating gives CASSSRLAQSLYNEQFF.

The gene calls are TRBV27 and TRBJ2-1; 8 bases match TRBD2. Germline V CDR1 and CDR2: MNHEY, SMNVEV (reference sequence). The length of the CDR3 is 15 residues. J was trimmed by 6 bases and V by 8 bases; bases with no gene match: 12. Written as DNA, the CDR3 is TGTGCCAGCTCCCAAGATGGAGCGGGGGCCAATGAGCAGTTCTTC. Translated: CASSQDGAGANEQFF.

The chain has TRBV9 and TRBJ2-6; 9 nucleotides match TRBD1. Germline V CDR1 and CDR2: SGDLS, YYNGEE. The CDR3 has 17 residues. The V gene end was trimmed by 2 bases and the J gene end by 3 bases; junction bases not matched to a gene: 6. The CDR3 DNA sequence: TGTGCCAGCAGCGTTCCGGGACAGGGTAGTGGGGCCAACGTCCTGACTTTC. It translates to CASSVPGQGSGANVLTF.

The chain combines TRBV6-5 with TRBJ1-4, with 7 nucleotides matching TRBD1. The germline CDR1 and CDR2 sequences are MNHEY and SVGAGI. J gave up 2 bases and V 2 bases, and 2 bases lay outside the gene matches. This CDR3 has 15 residues. The CDR3 DNA is TGTGCCAGCAGTTACGAGGGGGCTACTAATGAAAAACTGTTTTTT. Translation gives CASSYEGATNEKLFF.

The rearrangement joins TRBV28 to TRBJ2-6; the match to TRBD1 covers 7 bases. Trimming removed 5 bases from V and 3 bases from J; junction bases left unmatched: 10. Germline V lookup: CDR1 MDHEN, CDR2 SYDVKM. The CDR3 has 17 amino acids. CDR3 DNA: TGTGCCAGCAGTATGCGACAGGGACCCATTGGGGCCAACGTCCTGACTTTC. This encodes CASSMRQGPIGANVLTF.

The chain has TRBV7-9 and TRBJ1-2; D is unclear. V was cut by 3 bases and J by 1 base, with 9 bases left in between. The CDR3 consists of 14 residues. Germline loops: CDR1 SEHNR, CDR2 FQNEAQ (reference sequence). This chain's CDR3 is CASSFWADNYGYTF. In DNA, the CDR3 is TGTGCCAGCAGCTTCTGGGCAGATAACTATGGCTACACCTTC.

This rearrangement joins TRBV5-1 to TRBJ2-3, with 8 bases matching TRBD2. The CDR3 runs 15 residues. Germline CDR1 and CDR2: SGHRS and YFSETQ. Trimming removed 1 base from V and 0 bases from J; junction bases left unmatched: 1. CDR3: CASSLRGGSTDTQYF. CDR3 in DNA: TGCGCCAGCAGCTTGCGGGGGGGGAGCACAGATACGCAGTATTTT.

This clone was recorded a few times. The chain combines TRBV7-3 with TRBJ2-2; D gene unclear. Germline CDR1 is SGHTA and CDR2 is FQGTGA. Trimming removed 4 bases at V and 5 bases at J, with 5 bases between. The CDR3 is made up of 12 amino acids. The CDR3 sequence: CASSSRTGELFF. CDR3 nucleotides: TGTGCCAGCAGCTCCAGAACCGGGGAGCTGTTTTTT.

The chain is built from TRBV7-2 and TRBJ2-7; perhaps TRBD2 as D (5 bases). There are 14 residues in the CDR3. V lost 2 bases and J 0 bases, leaving 8 bases between the germline ends. CDR1 and CDR2 from the germline V gene are SGHTA and FQGNSA. CDR3 in DNA: TGTGCCAGCAGCTTAATAGGGAGCTCCTACGAGCAGTACTTC. Amino acid sequence: CASSLIGSSYEQYF.

This chain joins TRBV10-3 and TRBJ2-1; 16 nucleotides agree with TRBD2. The CDR3 runs to 15 residues. CDR1 is ENHRY, CDR2 SYGVKD, per germline. Trimming took 2 bases from V and 10 from J; bases not matched to a gene: 2. CDR3 in amino acids: CAISEGTSGGEEQFF. CDR3 nucleotides: TGTGCCATCAGTGAGGGGACTAGCGGGGGGGAGGAGCAGTTCTTC.

The chain employs TRBV5-4 and TRBJ2-2, with D possibly matching TRBD1 (6 bases). Trimming stripped 4 bases from V and 1 base from J, with 14 bases between. In germline, CDR1 is SGHNT, CDR2 YYREEE (reference sequence). CDR3 length: 16 amino acids. CDR3 region: CASSHLPGQNTGELFF. DNA of the CDR3: TGTGCCAGCAGCCACCTTCCGGGACAGAACACCGGGGAGCTGTTTTTT.

The chain joins TRBV10-2 to TRBJ2-1; 8 nucleotides line up with TRBD2. The germline V gene encodes CDR1 WSHSY and CDR2 SAAADI. Trimming at V came to 7 bases and at J to 5 bases, leaving 10 bases not matched to a gene. This CDR3 has 15 residues. CDR3 sequence (DNA): TGCGCCAGCAACGCGGGGGGCCTTTCCCACAATGAGCAGTTCTTC. Its protein product is CASNAGGLSHNEQFF.

The genes are TRBV27 and TRBJ1-2; 8 bases match TRBD1. After removal of 11 bases from V and 5 bases from J, the junction contained 10 bases not matched to a gene. The CDR3 has 13 amino acids. The V gene's germline CDR1 is MNHEY and CDR2 SMNVEV (reference sequence). The DNA of the CDR3 is TGTGCCTCCTGGGGGCAGGGGGCTTATGGCTACACCTTC. It encodes CASWGQGAYGYTF.

The rearrangement uses TRBV7-8 and TRBJ2-7; D remains unclear. CDR1 and CDR2 from the germline V gene are SGHVS and FQNEAQ. The V gene lost 2 bases and the J gene lost 2 bases, with 22 bases spanning the gap. This CDR3 is 18 amino acids long. Here the CDR3 reads CASSLYFIGQQAPYEQYF. Written as DNA, the CDR3 is TGTGCCAGCAGCTTATATTTTATTGGTCAGCAGGCTCCCTACGAGCAGTACTTC.

This clone appeared a few times. This chain connects TRBV7-6 to TRBJ1-1; 8 nucleotides align to TRBD1. The CDR3 is made up of 15 amino acids. Germline V gives CDR1 SGHVS, CDR2 FNYEAQ. J was trimmed by 4 bases and V by 4 bases; bases with no gene match: 8. The CDR3 sequence: CASSYQTGEVTEAFF. The CDR3 region has the DNA TGTGCCAGCAGCTATCAGACAGGGGAGGTCACTGAAGCTTTCTTT.

The chain couples TRBV7-8 to TRBJ2-2, with a weak D call TRBD2 (5 bases). This CDR3 spans 16 amino acids. Germline loops: CDR1 SGHVS, CDR2 FQNEAQ. Deletions cut 3 bases from V and 2 bases from J, with 13 bases between. Here the CDR3 reads CASSLTEGLNTGELFF. The CDR3 coding sequence is TGTGCCAGCAGCTTGACTGAGGGTTTAAACACCGGGGAGCTGTTTTTT.

The chain has TRBV7-9 and TRBJ2-5, with a possible D match to TRBD1 (5 bases). The CDR3 loop spans 14 amino acids. V was trimmed by 4 bases and J by 4 bases, leaving 13 bases between them. From germline, CDR1 is SEHNR and CDR2 FQNEAQ (reference sequence). The CDR3 nucleotides are TGTGCCAGCAGCTCGACCCCAAGGGGAGAGACCCAGTACTTC. Translating it yields CASSSTPRGETQYF. The full variable domain, its missing parts supplied by reference TRBV7-9 and TRBJ2-5, is DTGVSQNPRHKITKRGQNVTFRCDPISEHNRLYWYRQTLGQGPEFLTYFQNEAQLEKSRLLSDRFSAERPKGSFSTLEIQRTEQGDSAMYLCASSSTPRGETQYFGPGTRLLVL.

The CDR3: CASSMERAGANTEAFF. The CDR3 DNA is TGTGCCAGCAGCATGGAGAGGGCGGGGGCCAACACTGAAGCTTTCTTT. The J gene is TRBJ1-1, the V gene TRBV16; perhaps TRBD1 as D (6 bases). The germline V gene has CDR1 KGHSY and CDR2 FQNENV. The CDR3 consists of 16 residues. Between the trimmed V and J ends, which lost 5 bases and 2 bases, there was a span of 18 bases. The full variable domain, in which reference TRBV16 and TRBJ1-1 provide the parts outside the CDR3, is GEEVAQTPKHLVRGEGQKAKLYCAPIKGHSYVFWYQQVLKNEFKFLISFQNENVFDETGMPKERFSAKCLPNSPCSLEIQATKLEDSAVYFCASSMERAGANTEAFFGQGTRLTVV.

The chain recombines TRBV7-2 with TRBJ2-3; TRBD2 is a possible D gene (6 bases). The ends were cut back, 8 bases at V and 0 bases at J, with 18 bases in the middle. Germline assignment: CDR1 SGHTA and CDR2 FQGNSA. This CDR3 has 16 residues. The CDR3 region has the DNA TGTGCCAGCGGCCCGGCGGGATGGGGGAGCACAGATACGCAGTATTTT. Protein product: CASGPAGWGSTDTQYF.

In this sample, this clone turned up once. The J gene is TRBJ2-5, the V gene TRBV7-9, with D unresolved. This CDR3 is built from 14 residues. V lost 0 bases, J lost 2 bases, and 7 bases lay in between. Germline assignment: CDR1 SEHNR and CDR2 FQNEAQ (reference sequence). CDR3 DNA sequence: TGTGCCAGCAGCTTAGCGCCTCGGCAAGAGACCCAGTACTTC. This codes for CASSLAPRQETQYF.

The gene calls are TRBV4-3 and TRBJ1-2; D perhaps matches TRBD1 (5 bases). The V end lost 0 bases, the J end lost 4 bases, and 9 bases lay between the germline ends. CDR3 length: 14 amino acids. The germline CDR1 and CDR2 sequences are LGHNA and YSLEER. The CDR3 nucleotides are TGCGCCAGCAGCCAAGATCGCACAGGCTATGGCTACACCTTC. It yields the protein CASSQDRTGYGYTF.

V usage is TRBV27 and J usage is TRBJ2-7, with 7 positions matching TRBD2. V was clipped by 6 bases and J by 3 bases; unmatched bases: 8. Looked up from germline, CDR1 is MNHEY and CDR2 is SMNVEV (reference sequence). CDR3 length: 14 amino acids. For the CDR3, the DNA is TGTGCCAGCAGGGCCGGGGGGAGGGACTACGAGCAGTACTTC. Its translation: CASRAGGRDYEQYF.

Concerning this clone: Other DNA sequences within the sample encode an identical CDR3. V and J are TRBV9 and TRBJ2-7; 11 bases are shared with TRBD2. In germline, CDR1 is SGDLS, CDR2 YYNGEE. With 4 bases clipped from V and 2 bases from J, the junction kept 5 bases outside the gene matches. The CDR3 contains 15 residues. In nucleotides, the CDR3 is TGTGCCAGCAGCCTGGGGACTAGCGGAACCTACGAGCAGTACTTC. Its translation: CASSLGTSGTYEQYF.

The J gene is TRBJ1-2, the V gene TRBV2, with TRBD1 matching 7 bases. After removal of 0 bases from V and 0 bases from J, the junction contained 1 base not matched to a gene. CDR3 length equals 15 residues. Germline CDR1 is SNHLY and CDR2 is FYNNEI. The CDR3 sequence is CASSEAGTANYGYTF. The CDR3 DNA follows: TGTGCCAGCAGTGAAGCAGGGACAGCTAACTATGGCTACACCTTC.